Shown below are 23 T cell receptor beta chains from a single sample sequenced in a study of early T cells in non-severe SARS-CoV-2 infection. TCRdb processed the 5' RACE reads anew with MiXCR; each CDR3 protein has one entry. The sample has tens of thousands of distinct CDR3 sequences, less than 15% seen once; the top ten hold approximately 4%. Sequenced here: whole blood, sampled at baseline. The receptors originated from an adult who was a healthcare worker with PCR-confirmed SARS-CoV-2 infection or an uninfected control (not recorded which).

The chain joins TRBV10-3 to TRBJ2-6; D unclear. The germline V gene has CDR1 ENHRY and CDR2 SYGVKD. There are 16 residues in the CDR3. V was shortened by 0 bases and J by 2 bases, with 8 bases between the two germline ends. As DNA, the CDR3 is TGTGCCATCAGTGAGTCGACCGGAGCTGGGGCCAACGTCCTGACTTTC. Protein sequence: CAISESTGAGANVLTF.

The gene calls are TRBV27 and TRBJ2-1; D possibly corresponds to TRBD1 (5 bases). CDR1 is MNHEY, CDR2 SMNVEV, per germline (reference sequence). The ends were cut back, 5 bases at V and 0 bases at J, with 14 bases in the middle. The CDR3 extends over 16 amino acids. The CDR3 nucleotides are TGTGCCAGCAGTGCCGGCGGACACGCCTCCTACAATGAGCAGTTCTTC. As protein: CASSAGGHASYNEQFF.

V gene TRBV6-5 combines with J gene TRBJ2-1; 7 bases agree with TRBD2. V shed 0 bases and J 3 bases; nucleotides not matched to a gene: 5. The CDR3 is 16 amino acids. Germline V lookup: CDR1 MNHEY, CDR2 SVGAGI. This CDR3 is CASSYSPGGSYNEQFF. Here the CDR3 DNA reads TGTGCCAGCAGTTACTCCCCGGGGGGAAGCTACAATGAGCAGTTCTTC.

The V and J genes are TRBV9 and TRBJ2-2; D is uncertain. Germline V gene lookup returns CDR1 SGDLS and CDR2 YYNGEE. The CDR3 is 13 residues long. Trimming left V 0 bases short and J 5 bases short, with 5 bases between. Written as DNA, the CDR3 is TGTGCCAGCAGCGTAGCGGAGACCGGGGAGCTGTTTTTT. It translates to CASSVAETGELFF.

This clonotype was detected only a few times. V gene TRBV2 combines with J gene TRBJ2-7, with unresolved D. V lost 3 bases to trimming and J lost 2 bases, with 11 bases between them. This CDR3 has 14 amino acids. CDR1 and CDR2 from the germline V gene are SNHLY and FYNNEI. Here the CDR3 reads CASSDKAGPYEQYF. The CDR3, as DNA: TGTGCCAGCAGTGACAAGGCAGGCCCCTACGAGCAGTACTTC.

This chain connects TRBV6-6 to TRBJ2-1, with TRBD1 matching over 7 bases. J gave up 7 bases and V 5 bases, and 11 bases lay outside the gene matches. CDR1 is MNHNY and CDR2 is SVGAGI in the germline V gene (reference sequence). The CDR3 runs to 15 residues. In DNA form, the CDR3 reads TGTGCCAGCAGTCGGACCCGGGACAGCCAAAATGAGCAGTTCTTC. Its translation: CASSRTRDSQNEQFF.

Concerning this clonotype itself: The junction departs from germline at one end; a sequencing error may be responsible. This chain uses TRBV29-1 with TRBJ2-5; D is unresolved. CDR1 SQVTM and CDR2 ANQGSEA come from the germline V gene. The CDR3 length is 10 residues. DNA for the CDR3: TGCGGCGTTGAAGCGCAGACCCAGTACTTC. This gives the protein CGVEAQTQYF.

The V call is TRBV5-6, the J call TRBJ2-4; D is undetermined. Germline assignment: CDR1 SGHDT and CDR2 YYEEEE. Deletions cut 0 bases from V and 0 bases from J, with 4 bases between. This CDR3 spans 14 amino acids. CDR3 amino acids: CASSLEQAKNIQYF. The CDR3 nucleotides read TGTGCCAGCAGCTTGGAACAAGCCAAAAACATTCAGTACTTC.

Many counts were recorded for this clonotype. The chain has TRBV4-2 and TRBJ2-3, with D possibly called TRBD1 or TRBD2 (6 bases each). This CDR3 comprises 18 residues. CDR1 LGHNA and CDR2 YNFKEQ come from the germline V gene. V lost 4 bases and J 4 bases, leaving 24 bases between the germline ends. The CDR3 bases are TGTGCCAGCAGCCCCTCCGCGACCGGGGGCGCCGGGGCAGATACGCAGTATTTT. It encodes CASSPSATGGAGADTQYF.

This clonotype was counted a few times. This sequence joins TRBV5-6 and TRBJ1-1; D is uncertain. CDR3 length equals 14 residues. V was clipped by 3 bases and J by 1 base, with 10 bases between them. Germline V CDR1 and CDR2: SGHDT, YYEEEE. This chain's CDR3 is CASSSIAKNTEAFF. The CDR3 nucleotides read TGTGCCAGCAGCTCCATAGCTAAGAACACTGAAGCTTTCTTT.

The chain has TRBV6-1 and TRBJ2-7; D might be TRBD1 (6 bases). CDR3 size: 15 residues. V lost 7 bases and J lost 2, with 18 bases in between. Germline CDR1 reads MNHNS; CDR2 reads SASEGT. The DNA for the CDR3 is TGTGCCAGCACGGGACGGCCAGGGGATCCCTACGAGCAGTACTTC. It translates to CASTGRPGDPYEQYF.

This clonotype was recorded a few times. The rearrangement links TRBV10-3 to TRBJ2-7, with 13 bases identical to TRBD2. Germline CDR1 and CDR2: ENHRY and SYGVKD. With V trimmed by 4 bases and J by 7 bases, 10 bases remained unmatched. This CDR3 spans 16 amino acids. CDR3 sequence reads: CAISATRTSGSWEQYF. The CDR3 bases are TGTGCCATCAGTGCAACCCGGACTAGCGGGAGTTGGGAGCAGTACTTC.

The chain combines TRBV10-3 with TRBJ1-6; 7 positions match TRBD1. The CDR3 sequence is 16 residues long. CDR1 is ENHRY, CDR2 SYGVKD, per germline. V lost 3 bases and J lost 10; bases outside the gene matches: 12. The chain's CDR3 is CAISDPTGALRSPLHF. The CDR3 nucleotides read TGTGCCATCAGTGACCCCACAGGGGCCCTTAGATCACCCCTCCACTTT.

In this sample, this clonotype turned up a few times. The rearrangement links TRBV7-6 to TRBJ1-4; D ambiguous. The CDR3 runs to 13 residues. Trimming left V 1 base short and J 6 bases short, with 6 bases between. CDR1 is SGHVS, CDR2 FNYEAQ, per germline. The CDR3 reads CASSLGSHEKLFF. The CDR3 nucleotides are TGTGCCAGCAGCTTAGGGAGTCATGAAAAACTGTTTTTT.

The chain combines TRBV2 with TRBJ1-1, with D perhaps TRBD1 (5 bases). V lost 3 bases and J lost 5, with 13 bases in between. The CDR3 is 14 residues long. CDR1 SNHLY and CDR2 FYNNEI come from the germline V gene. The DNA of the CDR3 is TGTGCCAGCAGTGAGGCAGGGCCGGGTACTGAAGCTTTCTTT. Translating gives CASSEAGPGTEAFF.

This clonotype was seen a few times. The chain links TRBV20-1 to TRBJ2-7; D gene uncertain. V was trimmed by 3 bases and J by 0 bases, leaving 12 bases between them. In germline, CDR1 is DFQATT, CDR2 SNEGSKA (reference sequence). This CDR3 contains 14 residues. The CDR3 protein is CSASGQYDSYEQYF. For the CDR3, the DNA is TGCAGTGCTAGTGGGCAGTATGACTCCTACGAGCAGTACTTC.

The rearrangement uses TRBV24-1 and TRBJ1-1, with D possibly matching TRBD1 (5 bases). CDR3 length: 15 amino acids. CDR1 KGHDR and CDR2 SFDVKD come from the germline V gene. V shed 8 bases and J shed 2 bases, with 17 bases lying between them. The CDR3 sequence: CATIRVGRANTEAFF. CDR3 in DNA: TGTGCCACCATACGAGTGGGACGGGCTAACACTGAAGCTTTCTTT.

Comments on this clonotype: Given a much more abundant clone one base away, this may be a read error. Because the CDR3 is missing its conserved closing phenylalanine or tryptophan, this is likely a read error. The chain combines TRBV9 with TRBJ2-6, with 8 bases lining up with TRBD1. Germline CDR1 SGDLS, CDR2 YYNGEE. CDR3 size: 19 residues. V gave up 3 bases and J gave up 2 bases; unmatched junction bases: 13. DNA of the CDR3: TGTGCCAGCAGCGCCCAACCGGACAGGGTATGGACTGGGGCCAACGTCCTGACTTGC. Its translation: CASSAQPDRVWTGANVLTC.

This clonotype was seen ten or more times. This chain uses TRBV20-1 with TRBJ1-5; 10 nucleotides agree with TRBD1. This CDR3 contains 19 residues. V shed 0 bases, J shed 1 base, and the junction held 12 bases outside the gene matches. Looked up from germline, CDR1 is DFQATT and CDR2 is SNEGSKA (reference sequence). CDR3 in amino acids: CSARDGARQGARSNQPQHF. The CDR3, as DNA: TGCAGTGCTAGAGATGGGGCTAGACAGGGGGCGCGAAGCAATCAGCCCCAGCATTTT.

This CDR3 reads CASSLVASSPTYEQYF. The CDR3 DNA is TGTGCCAGCAGTTTGGTAGCGTCGTCTCCTACCTACGAGCAGTACTTC. The chain is built from TRBV27 and TRBJ2-7; perhaps TRBD2 as D (5 bases). This CDR3 is 16 amino acids long. Per germline, CDR1 MNHEY and CDR2 SMNVEV (reference sequence). V lost 3 bases to trimming and J lost 2 bases, with 17 bases between them.

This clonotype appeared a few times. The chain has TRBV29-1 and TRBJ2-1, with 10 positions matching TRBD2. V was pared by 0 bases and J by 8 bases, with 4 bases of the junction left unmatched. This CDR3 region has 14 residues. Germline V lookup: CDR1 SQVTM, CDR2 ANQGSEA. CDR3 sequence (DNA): TGCAGCGTTGAAGAAATAGCGGGAGGATATGAGCAGTTCTTC. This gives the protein CSVEEIAGGYEQFF.

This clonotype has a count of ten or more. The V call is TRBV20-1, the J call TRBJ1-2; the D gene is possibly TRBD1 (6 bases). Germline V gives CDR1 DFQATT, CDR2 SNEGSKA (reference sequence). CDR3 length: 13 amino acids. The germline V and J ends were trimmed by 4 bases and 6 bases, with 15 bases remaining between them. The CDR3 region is CSATVQGKDGYTF. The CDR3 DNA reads TGCAGTGCTACCGTACAGGGCAAGGATGGCTACACCTTC.

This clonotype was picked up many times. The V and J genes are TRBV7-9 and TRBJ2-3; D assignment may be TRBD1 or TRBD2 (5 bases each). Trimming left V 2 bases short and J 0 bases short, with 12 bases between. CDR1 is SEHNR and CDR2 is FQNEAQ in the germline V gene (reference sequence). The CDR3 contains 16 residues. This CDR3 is CASSLRGTLSTDTQYF. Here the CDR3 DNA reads TGTGCCAGCAGCTTACGTGGGACCTTAAGCACAGATACGCAGTATTTT. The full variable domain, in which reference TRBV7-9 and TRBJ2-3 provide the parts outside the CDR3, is DTGVSQNPRHKITKRGQNVTFRCDPISEHNRLYWYRQTLGQGPEFLTYFQNEAQLEKSRLLSDRFSAERPKGSFSTLEIQRTEQGDSAMYLCASSLRGTLSTDTQYFGPGTRLTVL.